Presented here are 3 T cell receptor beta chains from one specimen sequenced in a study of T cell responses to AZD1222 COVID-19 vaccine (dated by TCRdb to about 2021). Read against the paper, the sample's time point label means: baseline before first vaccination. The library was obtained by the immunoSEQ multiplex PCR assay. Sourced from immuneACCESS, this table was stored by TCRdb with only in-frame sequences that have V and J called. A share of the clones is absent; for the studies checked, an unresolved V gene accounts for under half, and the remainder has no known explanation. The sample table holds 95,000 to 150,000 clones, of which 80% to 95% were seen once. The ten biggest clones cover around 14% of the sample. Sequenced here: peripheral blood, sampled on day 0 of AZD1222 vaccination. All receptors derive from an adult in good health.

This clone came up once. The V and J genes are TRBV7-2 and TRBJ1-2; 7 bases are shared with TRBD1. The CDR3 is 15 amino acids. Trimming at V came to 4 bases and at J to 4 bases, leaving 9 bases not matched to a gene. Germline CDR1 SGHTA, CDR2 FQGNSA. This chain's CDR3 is CASSWGPGGIYGYTF. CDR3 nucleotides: TGTGCCAGCAGCTGGGGTCCAGGGGGGATCTATGGCTACACCTTC.

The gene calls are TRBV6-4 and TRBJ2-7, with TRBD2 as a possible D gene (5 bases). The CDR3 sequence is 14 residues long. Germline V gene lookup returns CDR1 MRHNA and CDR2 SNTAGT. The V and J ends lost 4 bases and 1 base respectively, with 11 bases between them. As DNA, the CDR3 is TGTGCCAGCAGTGCCCAAGGAGGATCCTACGAGCAGTACTTC. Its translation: CASSAQGGSYEQYF.

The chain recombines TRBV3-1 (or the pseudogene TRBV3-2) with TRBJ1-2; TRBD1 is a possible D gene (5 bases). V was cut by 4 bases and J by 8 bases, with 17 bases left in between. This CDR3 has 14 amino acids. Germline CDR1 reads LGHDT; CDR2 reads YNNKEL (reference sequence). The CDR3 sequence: CASSLIREDLGYTF. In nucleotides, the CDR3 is TGTGCCAGCAGCCTCATCAGGGAGGACCTCGGCTACACCTTC.